A selection of T cell receptor beta chains follows, all from one sample in a study of blood T cell repertoires in COVID-19. Generated by immunoSEQ multiplex PCR, the TCRdb table keeps only in-frame clones and is missing some. The sample yields about 110,000 clones, 71% seen once. Sequenced: peripheral blood. The receptors were sampled from a woman in her forties with acute or convalescent COVID-19. CDR3s include the opening cysteine and the closing phenylalanine or tryptophan. D genes are given only for firm matches. A clone size is listed for some rows: how often the clone was seen (once, few, many), or a class if it is expanded.

v_gene: TRBV3-1/TRBV3-2
j_gene: TRBJ1-5
d_gene: -
abundance: -
CDR3nt: TGTGCCAGCAGCTCCAGCCAGGGGAATCAGCCCCAGCATTTT
CDR3aa: CASSSSQGNQPQHF

v_gene: TRBV11-1
j_gene: TRBJ1-6
d_gene: -
abundance: -
CDR3nt: TGTGCCAGCAGCTCAAACAGGAACCTGAATTCACCCCTCCACTTT
CDR3aa: CASSSNRNLNSPLHF

v_gene: TRBV28
j_gene: TRBJ2-7
d_gene: TRBD1
abundance: -
CDR3nt: TGTGCCAGCAGTTCCGACGGGACAGGGTCCTACGAGCAGTACTTC
CDR3aa: CASSSDGTGSYEQYF

v_gene: TRBV6-6
j_gene: TRBJ1-5
d_gene: -
abundance: -
CDR3nt: TGTGCCAGCAGTTACTCCTCATCGGATCAGCCCCAGCATTTT
CDR3aa: CASSYSSSDQPQHF

v_gene: TRBV7-6
j_gene: TRBJ1-5
d_gene: -
abundance: -
CDR3nt: TGTGCCAGCAGCTTAACAGCCGGTCACAATCAGCCCCAGCATTTT
CDR3aa: CASSLTAGHNQPQHF

v_gene: TRBV7-2
j_gene: TRBJ1-5
d_gene: -
abundance: -
CDR3nt: TGTGCCAGCAGCTTAGGGCAGGGGCGGCCCCAGCATTTT
CDR3aa: CASSLGQGRPQHF

v_gene: TRBV5-1
j_gene: TRBJ2-1
d_gene: -
abundance: -
CDR3nt: TGCGCCAGCAGCTTACGACAGGTTCTCGATGAGCAGTTCTTC
CDR3aa: CASSLRQVLDEQFF

v_gene: TRBV5-4
j_gene: TRBJ2-2
d_gene: -
abundance: -
CDR3nt: TGTGCCAGCAGCTTGTACGGCGGGGAGCTGTTTTTT
CDR3aa: CASSLYGGELFF

v_gene: TRBV18
j_gene: TRBJ2-3
d_gene: TRBD2
abundance: few
CDR3nt: TGTGCCAGCTCACCGGGACCGGGGGGGCGTAGCACAGATACGCAGTATTTT
CDR3aa: CASSPGPGGRSTDTQYF

v_gene: TRBV3-1/TRBV3-2
j_gene: TRBJ2-5
d_gene: -
abundance: -
CDR3nt: TGTGCCAGCAGCCAGAACCCTAAAGAGACCCAGTACTTC
CDR3aa: CASSQNPKETQYF

v_gene: TRBV2
j_gene: TRBJ1-1
d_gene: -
abundance: -
CDR3nt: TGTGCCAGCAACACCCCTGGGAGGGGTGGCACTGAAGCTTTCTTT
CDR3aa: CASNTPGRGGTEAFF

v_gene: TRBV6-5
j_gene: TRBJ1-2
d_gene: -
abundance: -
CDR3nt: TGTGCCAGCAGTCCCCCTGCGGGCTATGGCTACACCTTC
CDR3aa: CASSPPAGYGYTF

v_gene: TRBV5-4
j_gene: TRBJ1-2
d_gene: TRBD1
abundance: -
CDR3nt: TGTGCCAGCAGCACGGGACAGTACTATGGCTACACCTTC
CDR3aa: CASSTGQYYGYTF

v_gene: TRBV5-1
j_gene: TRBJ2-1
d_gene: TRBD2
abundance: -
CDR3nt: TGCGCCAGCAGCTTGGCCGGGGGGGCATCCTACAATGAGCAGTTCTTC
CDR3aa: CASSLAGGASYNEQFF

v_gene: TRBV3-1/TRBV3-2
j_gene: TRBJ1-1
d_gene: -
abundance: -
CDR3nt: TGTGCCAGCAGCCAAGATGCACAGTTAAGGACTGAAGCTTTCTTT
CDR3aa: CASSQDAQLRTEAFF

v_gene: TRBV7-3
j_gene: TRBJ2-1
d_gene: TRBD1
abundance: -
CDR3nt: TGTGCCAGCAGGCGCCCAGGGGGCGAATTGAATGAGCAGTTCTTC
CDR3aa: CASRRPGGELNEQFF

v_gene: TRBV18
j_gene: TRBJ1-5
d_gene: TRBD1
abundance: few
CDR3nt: TGTGCCAGCTCGCCGCAGGGGGCCGATCAGCCCCAGCATTTT
CDR3aa: CASSPQGADQPQHF

v_gene: TRBV7-2
j_gene: TRBJ2-1
d_gene: TRBD1
abundance: once
CDR3nt: TGTGCCAGCAGCTCCACCGGGACAGGGGGCATTGAGCAGTTCTTC
CDR3aa: CASSSTGTGGIEQFF